These 25 T cell receptor beta chains share one sample of origin, sequenced in a study of blood T cell repertoires in COVID-19. Here immunoSEQ multiplex PCR was the method, and the copy in TCRdb shows in-frame clones only, minus some. The table records over 100,000 clones, 86% of them present only once. The material sequenced was peripheral blood. Receptor source: an older woman with COVID-19, enrolled during active disease.

This clone was seen a single time. J is TRBJ1-3 and V is TRBV7-9; no firm D call. V shed 5 bases and J shed 0 bases, with 8 bases lying between them. Germline V lookup: CDR1 SEHNR, CDR2 FQNEAQ (reference sequence). The CDR3 has 14 residues. CDR3 residues: CASSPSGSGNTIYF. The CDR3 nucleotides read TGTGCCAGCAGCCCCTCAGGCTCTGGAAACACCATATATTTT. The whole variable domain, filled in from reference TRBV7-9 and TRBJ1-3, reads DTGVSQNPRHKITKRGQNVTFRCDPISEHNRLYWYRQTLGQGPEFLTYFQNEAQLEKSRLLSDRFSAERPKGSFSTLEIQRTEQGDSAMYLCASSPSGSGNTIYFGEGSWLTVV.

This clone showed up just a few times. The genes are TRBV4-2 and TRBJ2-5, with D perhaps TRBD1 (5 bases). V was shortened by 3 bases and J by 2 bases, with 10 bases between the two germline ends. The germline V gene has CDR1 LGHNA and CDR2 YNFKEQ. The CDR3 consists of 14 residues. The CDR3 DNA sequence: TGTGCCAGCAGCCAGGTGACAGAACAAGAGACCCAGTACTTC. Translating gives CASSQVTEQETQYF.

The V call is TRBV12-3 or TRBV12-4, the J call TRBJ1-4; no clear D. The CDR3 totals 13 residues. V dropped 1 base and J dropped 5 bases, with 5 bases sitting between them. The CDR3 coding sequence is TGTGCCAGCAGTTTAGGCGGGAATGAAAAACTGTTTTTT. Its translation: CASSLGGNEKLFF.

This chain links TRBV9 with TRBJ2-3; 10 nucleotides line up with TRBD2. Losses at the gene ends were 0 bases for V and 3 bases for J; bases not matched to a gene: 7. The CDR3 is made up of 17 amino acids. Per germline, CDR1 SGDLS and CDR2 YYNGEE. Here the CDR3 DNA reads TGTGCCAGCAGCGTAGGGAGTAGCGGGGGGAATACAGATACGCAGTATTTT. It specifies CASSVGSSGGNTDTQYF. Based on the CDR3 plus reference TRBV9 and TRBJ2-3, the full variable domain is DSGVTQTPKHLITATGQRVTLRCSPRSGDLSVYWYQQSLDQGLQFLIQYYNGEERAKGNILERFSAQQFPDLHSELNLSSLELGDSALYFCASSVGSSGGNTDTQYFGPGTRLTVL.

This clone came up once. This chain connects TRBV10-3 to TRBJ2-2, with D maybe TRBD1 (6 bases). Germline V CDR1 and CDR2: ENHRY, SYGVKD. CDR3 length: 15 amino acids. V was cut by 0 bases and J by 3 bases, with 8 bases left in between. The CDR3: CAISESAGDTGELFF. The CDR3, as DNA: TGTGCCATCAGTGAGTCCGCAGGGGACACCGGGGAGCTGTTTTTT.

V gene TRBV5-1 combines with J gene TRBJ2-2; D gene unclear. Trimming took 3 bases from V and 2 from J, leaving 2 bases between them. The CDR3 length is 12 residues. Germline V gene lookup returns CDR1 SGHRS and CDR2 YFSETQ. The CDR3: CASSSNTGELFF. CDR3 nucleotides: TGCGCCAGCAGCTCAAACACCGGGGAGCTGTTTTTT.

A word on this clone: The sample holds other DNA sequences that translate to the same CDR3. The rearrangement uses TRBV19 and TRBJ1-3, with D uncertain. V dropped 6 bases and J dropped 0 bases, with 12 bases sitting between them. CDR1 and CDR2 (germline): LNHDA, SQIVND (reference sequence). The CDR3 is made up of 15 amino acids. For the CDR3, the DNA is TGTGCCAGTAGAAGGCAGGTATACTCTGGAAACACCATATATTTT. Encoded protein: CASRRQVYSGNTIYF.

The CDR3 DNA reads as TGTGCCAGCAGCTTCTCGGTGAGGAATGAAAAACTGTTTTTT. Protein sequence: CASSFSVRNEKLFF. The V gene is TRBV7-9, the J gene TRBJ1-4; D is unresolved. CDR1 is SEHNR and CDR2 is FQNEAQ in the germline V gene (reference sequence). Trimming left V 3 bases short and J 5 bases short, with 10 bases between. The CDR3 loop spans 14 amino acids.

The chain employs TRBV25-1 and TRBJ2-2; 8 bases map to TRBD2. There are 15 residues in the CDR3. From germline, CDR1 is MGHDK and CDR2 SYGVNS. Trimming cost V 4 bases and J 3 bases; bases outside gene matches: 4. CDR3 nucleotides: TGTGCCAGCAGTGGCGGGACTAGGGACACCGGGGAGCTGTTTTTT. It yields the protein CASSGGTRDTGELFF. Supplemented by reference TRBV25-1 and TRBJ2-2, the full variable domain reads EADIYQTPRYLVIGTGKKITLECSQTMGHDKMYWYQQDPGMELHLIHYSYGVNSTEKGDLSSESTVSRIRTEHFPLTLESARPSHTSQYLCASSGGTRDTGELFFGEGSRLTVL.

The rearrangement uses TRBV5-1 and TRBJ2-2, with a possible D match to TRBD2 (6 bases). The length of the CDR3 is 15 residues. The V end lost 0 bases, the J end lost 4 bases, and 10 bases lay between the germline ends. Germline V gene sequence: CDR1 SGHRS, CDR2 YFSETQ. The CDR3 DNA follows: TGCGCCAGCAGCTTGGACGGGGGAGGCACCGGGGAGCTGTTTTTT. This encodes CASSLDGGGTGELFF.

This chain joins TRBV6-5 and TRBJ1-6; D remains ambiguous. Trimming removed 4 bases from V and 6 bases from J, with 4 bases in between. The CDR3 covers 12 residues. Per germline, CDR1 MNHEY and CDR2 SVGAGI. Here the CDR3 DNA reads TGTGCCAGCAGTTTCGTTAATTCACCCCTCCACTTT. Protein: CASSFVNSPLHF.

The rearrangement uses TRBV3-1 (or the pseudogene TRBV3-2) and TRBJ1-5, with D hard to call. The CDR3 runs to 14 residues. The V and J ends lost 1 base and 4 bases respectively, with 8 bases between them. From germline, CDR1 is LGHDT and CDR2 YNNKEL (reference sequence). The CDR3 protein is CASSQGKLNQPQHF. DNA of the CDR3: TGTGCCAGCAGCCAAGGAAAGCTGAATCAGCCCCAGCATTTT.

A few counts support this clone. The V call is TRBV6-4, the J call TRBJ2-1, with 10 positions matching TRBD2. J lost 6 bases, V lost 0 bases, and 2 bases had no gene match. The CDR3 loop spans 15 amino acids. CDR1 and CDR2 (germline): MRHNA, SNTAGT. DNA for the CDR3: TGTGCCAGCAGTGACTCAGCGGGGGGGCGCAATGAGCAGTTCTTC. It encodes CASSDSAGGRNEQFF.

The genes are TRBV2 and TRBJ2-7, with TRBD1 matching over 10 bases. Germline V lookup: CDR1 SNHLY, CDR2 FYNNEI. This CDR3 has 13 residues. The V gene end was trimmed by 6 bases and the J gene end by 13 bases; junction bases not matched to a gene: 12. The CDR3 sequence: CASRGGQGTPTYF. For the CDR3, the DNA is TGTGCCAGCAGGGGGGGACAGGGGACCCCCACTTACTTC.

V is TRBV28 and J is TRBJ2-1; 7 bases agree with TRBD2. Germline V gene data show CDR1 as MDHEN and CDR2 as SYDVKM. CDR3 length: 17 amino acids. Trimming took 4 bases from V and 2 from J; bases not matched to a gene: 11. The CDR3 nucleotides are TGTGCCAGCAGTTCCCATCCCAAGCGGGGACCCTACAATGAGCAGTTCTTC. Translated, it gives CASSSHPKRGPYNEQFF.

The rearrangement links TRBV6-6 to TRBJ1-4; 11 positions match TRBD1. Germline lookup yields CDR1 MNHNY and CDR2 SVGAGI (reference sequence). V lost 6 bases to trimming and J lost 7 bases; unmatched junction nucleotides: 10. The CDR3 loop spans 16 amino acids. CDR3 region: CASSSGTGGLSEKLFF. CDR3 in DNA: TGTGCCAGCAGCTCCGGGACAGGGGGTTTGAGTGAAAAACTGTTTTTT.

V usage is TRBV10-1 and J usage is TRBJ1-2; a possible D gene is TRBD1 (5 bases). The CDR3 runs 12 residues. V was cut by 10 bases and J by 8 bases, with 17 bases left in between. The V gene's germline CDR1 is WNHNN and CDR2 SYGVQD (reference sequence). CDR3 nucleotides: TGCGCCATCGGGGGAGGGGTTTGGGGCTACACCTTC. Translation gives CAIGGGVWGYTF.

The rearrangement links TRBV15 to TRBJ1-4; 9 bases are shared with TRBD1. From germline, CDR1 is LNHNV and CDR2 YYDKDF (reference sequence). V was clipped by 5 bases and J by 7 bases; unmatched bases: 5. This CDR3 is built from 14 residues. CDR3 sequence reads: CATSGGTGFEKLFF. The CDR3 region has the DNA TGTGCCACCAGCGGCGGGACAGGGTTTGAAAAACTGTTTTTT.

This clone has just a few counts. The chain is built from TRBV6-4 and TRBJ1-6; 8 nucleotides agree with TRBD1. V lost 6 bases to trimming and J lost 10 bases; unmatched junction nucleotides: 8. The CDR3 has 14 residues. CDR1 is MRHNA and CDR2 is SNTAGT in the germline V gene. Written as DNA, the CDR3 is TGTGCCAGCAGCCTCGACAGGGGTCGATCACCCCTCCACTTT. Its protein product is CASSLDRGRSPLHF.

The V call is TRBV28, the J call TRBJ1-1, with 8 positions matching TRBD1. J was trimmed by 6 bases and V by 6 bases; bases with no gene match: 6. This CDR3 region has 13 residues. Germline CDR1 reads MDHEN; CDR2 reads SYDVKM. CDR3 residues: CASSTQGASEAFF. The DNA for the CDR3 is TGTGCCAGCAGCACCCAGGGGGCATCTGAAGCTTTCTTT.

The chain combines TRBV29-1 with TRBJ1-1; 7 bases are a match to TRBD1. The V gene's germline CDR1 is SQVTM and CDR2 ANQGSEA. V lost 5 bases, J lost 4 bases, and 7 bases stayed unmatched. The CDR3 extends over 13 amino acids. In DNA, the CDR3 is TGCAGCGTTCAAGGGGGCTGGGGCACTGAAGCTTTCTTT. Translating it yields CSVQGGWGTEAFF.

This clone was observed a handful of times. This rearrangement joins TRBV19 to TRBJ1-1, with D perhaps TRBD1 (5 bases). V lost 6 bases and J 5 bases, leaving 7 bases between the germline ends. CDR1 is LNHDA, CDR2 SQIVND, per germline (reference sequence). CDR3 length equals 11 residues. The chain's CDR3 is CASRGPTEAFF. In nucleotides, the CDR3 is TGTGCCAGTAGGGGGCCGACTGAAGCTTTCTTT.

The genes are TRBV3-1 (or the pseudogene TRBV3-2) and TRBJ2-1; 13 nucleotides match TRBD2. The CDR3 totals 19 residues. The trim removed 3 bases at V and 0 bases at J, leaving 8 bases unmatched. Germline loops: CDR1 LGHDT, CDR2 YNNKEL (reference sequence). The CDR3 sequence is CASSQGGLAGASSYNEQFF. Here the CDR3 DNA reads TGTGCCAGCAGCCAGGGCGGACTAGCGGGGGCTAGCTCCTACAATGAGCAGTTCTTC.

The genes are TRBV11-2 and TRBJ1-4; TRBD1 matches at 8 bases. V was pared by 1 base and J by 7 bases, with 5 bases of the junction left unmatched. The length of the CDR3 is 15 residues. Per germline, CDR1 SGHAT and CDR2 FQNNGV. In nucleotides, the CDR3 is TGTGCCAGCAGCTTAGCAGGGGGCGGACGTGAAAAACTGTTTTTT. It codes for CASSLAGGGREKLFF.

The chain has TRBV19 and TRBJ1-4, with a weak D call TRBD1 (5 bases). Between the trimmed V and J ends, which lost 4 bases and 0 bases, there was a span of 6 bases. CDR3 length equals 14 residues. CDR1 and CDR2 (germline): LNHDA, SQIVND (reference sequence). The CDR3 reads CASSRTTTNEKLFF. The CDR3, as DNA: TGTGCCAGTAGTAGGACAACAACTAATGAAAAACTGTTTTTT.